What follows are 2 T cell receptor beta chains derived from one specimen sequenced in a study of T cell repertoires in cytomegalovirus infection (dated 2019 in TCRdb). Instrument used: Illumina HiSeq 1500. Using fastp trimming at Q25 and MiXCR clonotype assembly, TCRdb reanalyzed the public sequencing data and kept in-frame beta chains. Rows are combined by CDR3 protein, so each entry shows the most common genes and DNA. This sample is represented by fewer than 250,000 distinct CDR3 sequences; 9% to 15% of them were singletons. 1.5% to 2% of the sample belongs to the ten largest clones. Sequenced input: PBMCs. Receptor source: a human donor in good health (CMV status not recorded). Some clones in this sample may be carry-over from other donors' samples.

This clonotype was picked up many times. The V and J genes are TRBV7-8 and TRBJ1-2; D is unclear. V shed 0 bases and J shed 0 bases, with 2 bases lying between them. The length of the CDR3 is 13 residues. Germline V gene sequence: CDR1 SGHVS, CDR2 FQNEAQ. The chain's CDR3 is CASSLAPNYGYTF. CDR3 in DNA: TGTGCCAGCAGCTTAGCCCCTAACTATGGCTACACCTTC.

This clonotype was detected many times. The V call is TRBV19, the J call TRBJ2-1; the D gene is possibly TRBD2 (6 bases). This CDR3 region has 15 residues. Trimming cost V 8 bases and J 1 base, with 15 bases left between them. The germline gives CDR1 LNHDA, CDR2 SQIVND (reference sequence). CDR3 DNA: TGTGCCAGTGGAGGGGCGGGGAAATCCTACAATGAGCAGTTCTTC. Its protein product is CASGGAGKSYNEQFF.